The present entry profiles one T cell receptor beta chain with its context. No antigen is known for it. Base quality data are lacking; no much larger clone is found one base away. TCRbeta CDR3 regions were amplified from genomic DNA using the immunoSEQ Assay, a bias-controlled multiplex PCR. The original pipeline was this. Within the assay, amplification of reference gene primers was used to estimate how many nucleated cells each sample contained. To quantify the absolute abundance of each unique TCRbeta CDR3 rearrangement, sequence reads were collapsed and filtered. For each sample, productive Simpson clonality was calculated as the square root of Simpson's diversity index over productive rearrangements. What TCRdb holds here is the immuneACCESS table cut down to in-frame rearrangements. Part of the clones is not present; checked against another copy, under half of the missing clones reflect an unresolved V gene, and the others are unexplained. The V and J calls and the clone size are those of that table, but D and trimming were determined from the DNA. The sample table holds about 93,000 clones, of which about nine tenths were seen once. About 1.6% of the sample rests with the top ten.

The collaborating institutions used their own protocols to collect whole blood in K2EDTA tubes. Collaborator samples were shipped for TCRbeta analysis as frozen whole blood, isolated PBMCs, or DNA extracted from either sample type. The data stem from a study of blood T cell repertoires in COVID-19 (dated by TCRdb to about 2020). Context from the whole study: Samples covering the acute and convalescent phases of COVID-19 were provided by collaborators in the United States, Italy and Spain. The dataset comprised deeply sampled blood TCRbeta repertoires from subjects exposed to, actively infected with, or recovered from COVID-19. The repertoires were released in a freely available public database intended as a resource for research on the immune response to SARS-CoV-2. The samples were drawn from two sources: the first 160 participants of the ongoing ImmuneRACE study, and fewer than 1,500 subjects contributed by 6 global collaborators. Where HLA class I and class II types were available, the types were taken from metadata supplied by the sample provider, not from assay-based typing. The prospective study material was composed of cDNA or gDNA derived from T cells, B-cell-depleted T cells, or PBMCs. Nearly every sample came with metadata listing a de-identified subject ID, COVID-19 status, age in years and sex. Here is what the overall study found, with its caveats: The amount of clinical and demographic metadata varied by source and participant and was provided uncurated.

The source material was peripheral blood. The receptor was derived from a human donor with active COVID-19. The donor label of this sample is uncertain.

The encoded CDR3 is CASSLKFRLAGSKETQYF. The nucleotide sequence reads TGTGCCAGCAGTTTGAAGTTCCGACTAGCGGGGAGTAAAGAGACCCAGTACTTC. The V gene is TRBV28 and the J gene is TRBJ2-5, and TRBD2 matches 11 of the central bases. Taken from cysteine to phenylalanine, the CDR3 has 18 residues. Just the 54-base CDR3 DNA is kept, in frame starting at base 1. The germline V gene supplies CDR1 MDHEN and CDR2 SYDVKM. Trimmed from V: 3 bases; trimmed from J: 3 bases; junction bases lacking a gene match: 12.